Below, one T cell receptor beta chain is given with its context. Its antigen is still unknown. No clone much larger than this one lies a single base away; base qualities are absent. This sample stems from a study of cytomegalovirus exposure and HLA in healthy donors (dated by TCRdb to 2016 to 2017). Turning to the overall study: According to an earlier analysis of 587 of the donors, roughly 180 million T cells yielded 120 million or so unique TCR beta sequences and approximately 300 Gb of sequence data. Along with the roughly 700-subject first cohort, a separate validation cohort of more than 90 different subjects was used. HLA typing included class I and class II loci at four-digit resolution. Every repertoire in the discovery cohort had been generated on one and the same sequencing platform. The study profiled the T cell repertoires of under 700 subjects by immunosequencing and related them to cytomegalovirus serostatus. Among under 450 genotyped donors of the cohort, an average of around 240,000 unique TCR beta nucleotide sequences were sequenced per donor, approximately 20% of them non-productive. About 5 DR-DQ haplotypes were handled as single units for association and clustering, since linkage in the cohort was strong. Among the approximately 400 genotyped donors, about 83% belonged to the genetic ancestry cluster associated with self-reported Caucasian donors. An earlier analysis of about 620 of the donors applied high-throughput TCR beta sequencing to assess whether each TCR beta V gene segment acted as functional or pseudogenic. Donor age, sex, ethnicity and CMV serostatus were compiled alongside the repertoire data. The study was designed to test whether signatures of past pathogen exposure could be identified by cataloging public T cell receptors. The study combined high-throughput TCR immunosequencing, statistical association of individual TCRs with disease status, and machine learning to predict cytomegalovirus infection status. An early release covering more than 500 HLA-typed donors comprised 250 to 350 gigabases of sequencing data and 85 million to 100 million unique TCR sequences. A later genetic analysis used genome-wide SNP genotypes for about 65% of the 666 donors, treating that subset as a discovery cohort. Rather than using new phenotypic data, the later analysis identified candidate immune exposures from TCR beta sequences and from how often those sequences occurred across donors. Typing coverage varied by locus: about 620-630 donors for A, B, C, DRB1 and DQB1; approximately 500 for DQA1; approximately 570 for DPA1; 450 to 480 for DPB1. To study patterns of TCR occurrence, a later analysis re-analyzed previously published TCR beta repertoires from several hundred donors and added high-resolution HLA genotyping. General study outcomes and caveats: This cohort had only TCR beta chains sequenced, and the lack of alpha or paired-chain data limited which features could be detected. A group of highly shared sequence variants was considered likely to be a technical artifact of the sequencing pipeline. Roughly uniform sequencing depth across donors was assumed in presence/absence analyses, although this assumption may not hold. According to a later genetic analysis, donors in an Asian-associated ancestry cluster had fewer N-insertions in productive TCRs than the approximately 630-donor mean. Correlated functional status among segregating V segments might reflect linkage disequilibrium, but an unknown experimental factor could not be ruled out. Three of the identified cytomegalovirus-associated TCR beta chains were confirmed in vitro to be specific for cytomegalovirus antigens. According to the authors, the approach could potentially be generalized to other disease states and immunological phenotypes. HLA typing was unavailable for some donors at each locus, so association tests used only the typed subset. A later analysis associated 16,951 TCR beta sequences with specific HLA alleles at a false discovery rate of 0.05. In a later analysis, TCR association rates were found to vary across HLA loci, with the most associated TCRs seen for DRB1 alleles and the fewest for HLA-C alleles. When HLA alleles, especially DR and DQ, strongly co-occurred, attributing TCR associations to individual alleles was difficult. A later analysis found that HLA-associated TCR beta chains were more clonally expanded and had lower generation probabilities than equally common non-associated chains. A later analysis found that most CMV-associated TCR beta chains appeared HLA-restricted, with HLA associations seemingly driven largely by CMV exposure. A further reported finding was that TCR beta sequences accurately predicted the HLA-A and HLA-B alleles for most subjects in the first cohort. While some public TCRs were present in many individuals, most TCR sequences turned up only very rarely across donors. A later genetic analysis associated a missense DCLRE1C variant with V-gene and J-gene trimming of TCR beta chains, and an independent cohort replicated the association. The classifier was reported to diagnose cytomegalovirus status with high specificity and sensitivity in both the original cohort and the validation cohort. Because counts were too low, seventeen rarely observed V segments, including chromosome 9 orphons, were left out of the earlier analysis of some 640 of the donors. Immune exposure information for the cohort was limited to CMV serostatus. The study listed 164 TCR beta chains as associated with cytomegalovirus. An earlier analysis of 587 of the donors showed that most TCR beta V segments appeared in productive rearrangements either about 90% or about 30% of the time, which broadly matched IMGT annotations. In a later analysis, several top co-occurrence clusters were reported to appear linked to parvovirus B19, influenza, CMV and Epstein-Barr virus. Some IMGT-functional V segments, including TRBV6-2 and TRBV6-3, could not be distinguished by the 87-base-pair reads and were therefore excluded.

The CDR3 goes from the cysteine to the phenylalanine over 10 residues. Just CDR3 DNA is preserved here, 30 bases in frame from base 1. Clipping removes 8 bases from V and 6 bases from J, with 3 as the unmatched junction base count. The germline V gene encodes CDR1 DFQATT and CDR2 SNEGSKA (reference sequence). The cohort was made up of approximately 700 healthy bone marrow donors. Cohort members were all nominally healthy when sampled, although unrecorded immune exposures were likely present. The donor was CMV seronegative and was included in the group of 352 seronegative cohort members. A peripheral blood sample was provided by each donor, and peripheral blood mononuclear cells were used for TCR beta sequencing. Genomic DNA extraction from the blood cell samples was performed with the Qiagen DNeasy Blood Extraction Kit. Library preparation employed the immunoSEQ multiplex PCR assay. A mixture of 60 forward primers for TCR Vbeta segments and 13 reverse primers for TCR Jbeta segments was used in the multiplex PCR. The CDR3 region of rearranged TCR beta genes was amplified from genomic DNA by a multiplex PCR assay. Amplified TCR beta libraries were sequenced as 87-base-pair reads on the Illumina HiSeq System. Per the authors' processing: A later analysis counted 75 million to 100 million unique TCR beta chains across the 650 to 700 repertoires, and 9 million to 14 million of these chains were shared by at least two donors. Raw reads were error-corrected and collapsed into unique sequences by a nearest-neighbor algorithm in which closely related sequences were merged to remove PCR and sequencing errors. Alignment of CDR3 sequences to IMGT reference sequences was used to assign V, D and J gene segments. Each retained sequence needed at least a six-nucleotide match to both a V gene segment and a J gene segment. Rearrangements were called productive when the CDR3 lacked stop codons and stayed in frame with V and J; all others were non-productive. Following IMGT convention, CDR3 was defined as the stretch from the second conserved V-encoded cysteine to the conserved J-encoded phenylalanine. The earlier analysis of about 590 of the donors excluded sequences that lacked an unambiguous match to a single V gene segment. An earlier analysis of 587 of the donors called V segments functional above 56.7% productive rearrangements and segregating when the between-donor standard deviation exceeded 5%. A statistical classification framework was built for diagnosing cytomegalovirus status from the catalog of TCR beta chain sequences. V and J gene assignment, in a later analysis, came from comparing TCR nucleotide sequences with IMGT/GENE-DB human TR gene sequences. In a later analysis, CDR3 sequences and most-parsimonious VDJ recombination scenarios were assigned using the TCRdist pipeline. In a later analysis, every TCR beta chain was defined by the combination of its CDR3 amino acid sequence and its V-gene family, and reads without a unique V-gene family were dropped. As a way to deal with suspected cross-contamination and a sequencing artifact, a later analysis dropped more than 500 nucleotide sequences that were highly shared and had low generation probability. A later analysis calculated a clonal expansion index for each public chain from normalized within-repertoire ranks of inferred template counts. A later analysis computed generation probabilities with a VDJ recombination model fitted to out-of-frame rearrangements, and checked the results against IGoR. In a later analysis, TCR-TCR, TCR-HLA and TCR-CMV co-occurrence was scored with hypergeometric tests, and a repertoire-size bias correction was applied to TCR pairs. In a later analysis, false discovery rates were estimated by permuting HLA or CMV assignments 20 times. In a later analysis, co-occurring TCRs were grouped using DBSCAN, and TCRdist sequence similarity was added for clustering within HLA-allele-positive subsets. Repertoires with fewer than 30,000 or more than 120,000 public chains, plus five repertoires with anomalous nucleotide sharing, were excluded from co-occurrence clustering. Held by TCRdb, this immuneACCESS table contains in-frame sequences only and omits some clones. Under half of the omission traces to an unresolved V gene where checked; the cause of the rest is unknown. Clone size and the V and J calls come from that table; the DNA yielded D and trimming. The sample table holds roughly 200,000 clones, of which 82% were seen once. The top ten clones comprise less than 3.5% of the sample.

Source material: PBMCs. This TCR was sampled from a woman aged 40 to 49 in good health and CMV-seronegative. Here the chain combines TRBV20-1 and TRBJ2-7; TRBD2 lines up with 8 middle nucleotides. The DNA sequence follows: TGCAGTTTCGGGGGGGGCGAGCAGTACTTC. This is translated as CSFGGGEQYF.